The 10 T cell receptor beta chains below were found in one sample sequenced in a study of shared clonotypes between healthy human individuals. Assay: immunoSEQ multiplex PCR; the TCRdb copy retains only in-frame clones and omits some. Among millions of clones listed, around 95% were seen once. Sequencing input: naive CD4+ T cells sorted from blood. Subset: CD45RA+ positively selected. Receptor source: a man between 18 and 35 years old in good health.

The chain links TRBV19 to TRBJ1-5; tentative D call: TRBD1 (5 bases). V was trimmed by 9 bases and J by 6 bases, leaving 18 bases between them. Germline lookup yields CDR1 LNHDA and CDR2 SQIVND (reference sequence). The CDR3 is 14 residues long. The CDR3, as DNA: TGTGCCAGCCTAGAGGCGGGGCCTGGTCAGCCCCAGCATTTT. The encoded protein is CASLEAGPGQPQHF. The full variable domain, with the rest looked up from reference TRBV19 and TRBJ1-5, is DGGITQSPKYLFRKEGQNVTLSCEQNLNHDAMYWYRQDPGQGLRLIYYSQIVNDFQKGDIAEGYSVSREKKESFPLTVTSAQKNPTAFYLCASLEAGPGQPQHFGDGTRLSIL.

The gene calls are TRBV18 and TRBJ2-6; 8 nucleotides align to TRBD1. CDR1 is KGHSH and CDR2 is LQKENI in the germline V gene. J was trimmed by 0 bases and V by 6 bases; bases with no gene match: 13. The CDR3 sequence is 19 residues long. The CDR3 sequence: CASSALGQGAGSGANVLTF. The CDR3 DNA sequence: TGTGCCAGCTCCGCACTAGGACAGGGCGCAGGCTCTGGGGCCAACGTCCTGACTTTC. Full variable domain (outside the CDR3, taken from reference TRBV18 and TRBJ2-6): NAGVMQNPRHLVRRRGQEARLRCSPMKGHSHVYWYRQLPEEGLKFMVYLQKENIIDESGMPKERFSAEFPKEGPSILRIQQVVRGDSAAYFCASSALGQGAGSGANVLTFGAGSRLTVL.

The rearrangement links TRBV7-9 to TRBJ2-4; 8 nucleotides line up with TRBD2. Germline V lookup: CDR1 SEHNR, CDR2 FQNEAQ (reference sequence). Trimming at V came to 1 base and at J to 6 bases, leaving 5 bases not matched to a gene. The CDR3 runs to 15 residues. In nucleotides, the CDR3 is TGTGCCAGCAGCTTAGATTCTAGCGGGCCAAACATTCAGTACTTC. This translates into CASSLDSSGPNIQYF. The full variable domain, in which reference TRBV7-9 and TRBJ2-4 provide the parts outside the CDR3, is DTGVSQNPRHKITKRGQNVTFRCDPISEHNRLYWYRQTLGQGPEFLTYFQNEAQLEKSRLLSDRFSAERPKGSFSTLEIQRTEQGDSAMYLCASSLDSSGPNIQYFGAGTRLSVL.

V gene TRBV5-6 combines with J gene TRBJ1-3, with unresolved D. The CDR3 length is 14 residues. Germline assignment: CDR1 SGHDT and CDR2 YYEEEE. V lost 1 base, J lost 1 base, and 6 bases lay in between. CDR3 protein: CASSLPVSGNTIYF. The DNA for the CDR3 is TGTGCCAGCAGCTTGCCAGTTTCTGGAAACACCATATATTTT.

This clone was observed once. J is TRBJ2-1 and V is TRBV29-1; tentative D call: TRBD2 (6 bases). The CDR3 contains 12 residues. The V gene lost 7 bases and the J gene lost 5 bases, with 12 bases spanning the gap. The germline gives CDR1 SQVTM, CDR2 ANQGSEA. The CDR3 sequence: CSARRGDNEQFF. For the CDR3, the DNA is TGCAGCGCCCGGCGCGGGGACAATGAGCAGTTCTTC.

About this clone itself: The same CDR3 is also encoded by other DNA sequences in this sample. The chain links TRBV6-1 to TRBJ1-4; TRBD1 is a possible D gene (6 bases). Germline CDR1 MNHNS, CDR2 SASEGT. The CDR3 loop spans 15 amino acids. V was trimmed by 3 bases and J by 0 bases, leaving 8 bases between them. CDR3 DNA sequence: TGTGCCAGCAGTGAGGGGGCAGCAACTAATGAAAAACTGTTTTTT. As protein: CASSEGAATNEKLFF.

The CDR3 region is CASSSGTSGGRTGELFF. DNA for the CDR3: TGTGCCAGCAGCTCCGGGACTAGCGGGGGGAGGACCGGGGAGCTGTTTTTT. This chain joins TRBV5-4 and TRBJ2-2; 15 bases fit TRBD2. Germline V gives CDR1 SGHNT, CDR2 YYREEE (reference sequence). The CDR3 sequence is 17 residues long. Trimming at V came to 3 bases and at J to 5 bases, leaving 5 bases not matched to a gene.

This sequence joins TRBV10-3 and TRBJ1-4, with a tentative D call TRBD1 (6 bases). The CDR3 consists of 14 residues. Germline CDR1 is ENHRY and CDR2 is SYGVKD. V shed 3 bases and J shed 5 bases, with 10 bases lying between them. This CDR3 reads CAISDSGGNEKLFF. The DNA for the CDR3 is TGTGCCATCAGTGACAGCGGGGGCAATGAAAAACTGTTTTTT.

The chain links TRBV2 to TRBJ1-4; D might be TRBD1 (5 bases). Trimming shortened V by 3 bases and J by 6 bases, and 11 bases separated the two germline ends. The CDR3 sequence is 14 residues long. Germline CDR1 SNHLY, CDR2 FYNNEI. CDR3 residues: CASSEVGRDEKLFF. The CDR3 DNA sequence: TGTGCCAGCAGTGAGGTGGGGCGCGATGAAAAACTGTTTTTT.

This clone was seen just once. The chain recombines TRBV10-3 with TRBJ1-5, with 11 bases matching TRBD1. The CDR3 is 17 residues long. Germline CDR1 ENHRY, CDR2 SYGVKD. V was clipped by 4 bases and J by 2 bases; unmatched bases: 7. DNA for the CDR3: TGTGCCATCAGTGTCGGACAGGGGGCGAGAGGCAATCAGCCCCAGCATTTT. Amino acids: CAISVGQGARGNQPQHF.